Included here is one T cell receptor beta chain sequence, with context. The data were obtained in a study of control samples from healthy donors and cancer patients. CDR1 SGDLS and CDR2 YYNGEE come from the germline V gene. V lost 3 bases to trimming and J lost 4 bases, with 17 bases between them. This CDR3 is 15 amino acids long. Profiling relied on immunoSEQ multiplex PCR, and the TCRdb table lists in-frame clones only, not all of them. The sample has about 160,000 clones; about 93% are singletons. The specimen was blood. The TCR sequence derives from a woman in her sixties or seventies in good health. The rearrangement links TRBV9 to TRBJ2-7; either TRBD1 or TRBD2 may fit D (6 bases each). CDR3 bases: TGTGCCAGCAGCGCAGGTGGAGGGGGAAATTACGAGCAGTACTTC. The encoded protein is CASSAGGGGNYEQYF.